This T cell receptor beta chain was sequenced in a study of regulatory T cells in long-lasting Graves disease. Overall study: Newly diagnosed Graves' patients took antithyroid drugs under 3 months.

General study results and limits: With persistent disease, TRBV28, TRBJ1-2 and TRBJ2-5 were the favored segments. Patients with persistent Graves' had lower TCR diversity than newly diagnosed patients.

In germline, CDR1 is DFQATT, CDR2 SNEGSKA (reference sequence). J was trimmed by 6 bases and V by 2 bases; bases with no gene match: 9. The CDR3 sequence is 15 residues long. This clonotype was found many times. What it binds is unknown. Through Arm-PCR of CDR3 regions and iRepertoire HTBI primers, TCR beta libraries were built. TCRdb independently ran MiXCR on the multiplex PCR reads; one entry per CDR3 protein. Of roughly 420,000 distinct CDR3 sequences listed, around a sixth were seen once; the top ten hold approximately 21%. Time point of the sample: newly diagnosed GD, antithyroid drugs for less than 3 months. RNA isolated from PBMCs was used to make the TCR library.

The TCR originated in a female donor with Graves disease. The sequencing here drew on peripheral blood mononuclear cells (PBMCs), taken at new diagnosis, from a patient treated with antithyroid drugs. The chain combines TRBV20-1 with TRBJ2-1; TRBD1 aligns across 8 bases. CDR3 nucleotide sequence: TGCAGTGCTAGAACCCGGACAGGGTACAGCAATGAGCAGTTCTTC. Encoded protein: CSARTRTGYSNEQFF.